This T cell receptor beta chain was found in a study of blood T cells in healthy people across ages. The second PCR ran roughly 6 to 12 cycles with a sample-barcoded 5' primer and J-beta primers. With 12 random nucleotides, a template-switch adaptor tagged each individual cDNA molecule. TCRdb re-derived calls from the 5' RACE reads in MiXCR, one entry per CDR3 protein. Altogether roughly 640,000 distinct CDR3 sequences are present, approximately 30% being singletons, with the ten largest covering 15% to 18%. Study-level points and caveats: Age brought a roughly linear fall in TCR beta diversity measured per million T cells. Naive and antigen-experienced cells were not separated, limiting conclusive comparison. Strong correlation was found linking TCR beta diversity to naive T cell percentage.

Germline values: CDR1 SGDLS, CDR2 YYNGEE. Trimming removed 0 bases from V and 2 bases from J, with 10 bases in between. The CDR3 totals 15 residues. This clonotype was detected many times. Its target is not known. This chain connects TRBV9 to TRBJ2-3; D is tentatively TRBD1 or TRBD2 (5 bases each). The sequence came from a woman older than 75 in good health. The sequenced sample consisted of blood. DNA of the CDR3: TGTGCCAGCAGCGTAGCGGGGACGGACACAGATACGCAGTATTTT. Its translation: CASSVAGTDTDTQYF.